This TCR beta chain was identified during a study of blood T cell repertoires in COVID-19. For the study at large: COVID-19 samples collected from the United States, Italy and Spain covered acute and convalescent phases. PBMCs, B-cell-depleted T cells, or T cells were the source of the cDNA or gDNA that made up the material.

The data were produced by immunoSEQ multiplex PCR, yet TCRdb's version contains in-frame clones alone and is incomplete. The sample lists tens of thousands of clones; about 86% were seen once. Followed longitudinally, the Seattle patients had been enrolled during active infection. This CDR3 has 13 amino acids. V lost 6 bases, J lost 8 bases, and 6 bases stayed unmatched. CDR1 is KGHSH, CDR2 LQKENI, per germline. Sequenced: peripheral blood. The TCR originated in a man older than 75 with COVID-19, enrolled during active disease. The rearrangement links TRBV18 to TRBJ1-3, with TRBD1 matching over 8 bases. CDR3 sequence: CASSTTTGDTIYF. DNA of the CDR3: TGTGCCAGCTCGACAACGACAGGGGACACCATATATTTT.